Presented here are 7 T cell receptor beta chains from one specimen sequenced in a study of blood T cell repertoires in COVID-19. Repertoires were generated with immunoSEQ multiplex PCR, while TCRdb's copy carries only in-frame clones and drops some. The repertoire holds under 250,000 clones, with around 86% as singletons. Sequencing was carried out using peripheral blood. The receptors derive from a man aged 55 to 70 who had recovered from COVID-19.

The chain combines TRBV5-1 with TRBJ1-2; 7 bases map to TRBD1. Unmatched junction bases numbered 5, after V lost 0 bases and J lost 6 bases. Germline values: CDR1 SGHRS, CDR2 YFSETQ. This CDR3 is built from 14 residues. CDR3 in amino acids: CASSLGGRGNGYTF. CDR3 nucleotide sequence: TGCGCCAGCAGCTTGGGAGGCAGGGGGAATGGCTACACCTTC.

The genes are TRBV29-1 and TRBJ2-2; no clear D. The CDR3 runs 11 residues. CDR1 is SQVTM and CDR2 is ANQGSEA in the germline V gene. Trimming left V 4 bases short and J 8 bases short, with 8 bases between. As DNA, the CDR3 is TGCAGCGTTGGGAGTCTTGGGGAGCTGTTTTTT. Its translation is CSVGSLGELFF.

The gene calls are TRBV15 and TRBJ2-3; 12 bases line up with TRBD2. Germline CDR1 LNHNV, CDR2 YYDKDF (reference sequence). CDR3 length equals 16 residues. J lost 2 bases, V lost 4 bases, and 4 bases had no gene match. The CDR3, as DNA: TGTGCCACCAGCATCCTAGCGGGGGGGTCCACAGATACGCAGTATTTT. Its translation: CATSILAGGSTDTQYF. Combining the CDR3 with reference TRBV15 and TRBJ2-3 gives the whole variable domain DAMVIQNPRYQVTQFGKPVTLSCSQTLNHNVMYWYQQKSSQAPKLLFHYYDKDFNNEADTPDNFQSRRPNTSFCFLDIRSPGLGDTAMYLCATSILAGGSTDTQYFGPGTRLTVL.

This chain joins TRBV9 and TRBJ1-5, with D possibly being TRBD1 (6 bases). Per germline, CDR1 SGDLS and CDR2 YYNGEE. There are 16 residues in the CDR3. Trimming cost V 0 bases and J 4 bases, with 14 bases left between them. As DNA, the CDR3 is TGTGCCAGCAGCGTAGGTGGGGACATAAGAAATCAGCCCCAGCATTTT. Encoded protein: CASSVGGDIRNQPQHF.

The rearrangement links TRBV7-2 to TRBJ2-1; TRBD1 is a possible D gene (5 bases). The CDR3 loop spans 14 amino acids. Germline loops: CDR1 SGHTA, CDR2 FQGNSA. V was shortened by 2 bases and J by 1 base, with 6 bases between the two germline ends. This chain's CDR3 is CASSLRGSYNEQFF. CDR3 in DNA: TGTGCCAGCAGCTTAAGGGGATCCTACAATGAGCAGTTCTTC. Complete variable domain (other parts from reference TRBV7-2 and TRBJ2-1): GAGVSQSPSNKVTEKGKDVELRCDPISGHTALYWYRQSLGQGLEFLIYFQGNSAPDKSGLPSDRFSAERTGGSVSTLTIQRTQQEDSAVYLCASSLRGSYNEQFFGPGTRLTVL.

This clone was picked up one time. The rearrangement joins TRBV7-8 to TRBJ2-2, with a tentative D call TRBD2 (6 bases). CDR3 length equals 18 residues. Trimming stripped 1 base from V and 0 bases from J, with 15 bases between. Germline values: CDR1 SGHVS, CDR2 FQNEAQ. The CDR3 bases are TGTGCCAGCAGCTTAGTGGGGGTGGCGGGAACGAACACCGGGGAGCTGTTTTTT. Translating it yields CASSLVGVAGTNTGELFF.

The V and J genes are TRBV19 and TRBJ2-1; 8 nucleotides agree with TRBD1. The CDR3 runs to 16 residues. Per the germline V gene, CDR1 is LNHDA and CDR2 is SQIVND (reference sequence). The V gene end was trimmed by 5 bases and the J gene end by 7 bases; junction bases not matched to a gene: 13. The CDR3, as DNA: TGTGCCAGTAGTCCTCGGAGGACAGGGAGATGGAATGAGCAGTTCTTC. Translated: CASSPRRTGRWNEQFF.